The 22 T cell receptor beta chains in this list originate from one sample, sequenced in a study of T cell responses to AZD1222 COVID-19 vaccine. Measured with immunoSEQ multiplex PCR; TCRdb has only the in-frame clones, and not every one. The profile shows 50,000 to 60,000 clones, over 80% of them singletons. The sample in question was peripheral blood, obtained on day 0 of AZD1222 vaccination. These receptors were obtained from an adult in good health.

The rearrangement joins TRBV27 to TRBJ2-1; TRBD2 aligns across 11 bases. This CDR3 has 15 residues. CDR1 and CDR2 from the germline V gene are MNHEY and SMNVEV (reference sequence). Unmatched junction bases numbered 5, after V lost 6 bases and J lost 4 bases. CDR3 loop: CASSGGTSGYNEQFF. CDR3 sequence (DNA): TGTGCCAGCAGCGGAGGGACTAGCGGATACAATGAGCAGTTCTTC.

V is TRBV12-5 and J is TRBJ1-3; D is unclear. CDR1 and CDR2 from the germline V gene are LGHNT and FRNRAP. V lost 1 base to trimming and J lost 8 bases, with 9 bases between them. CDR3 size: 13 residues. The chain's CDR3 is CASGLGLGDTIYF. The CDR3 bases are TGTGCTAGTGGTTTGGGCCTCGGTGACACCATATATTTT.

CDR3 sequence (DNA): TGTGCCAGCTCCCCCGGACAGGGCCATTCACCCCTCCACTTT. Encoded protein: CASSPGQGHSPLHF. The chain links TRBV18 to TRBJ1-6, with 8 bases lining up with TRBD1. The germline CDR1 and CDR2 sequences are KGHSH and LQKENI. Trimming at V came to 6 bases and at J to 8 bases, leaving 6 bases not matched to a gene. The CDR3 spans 14 residues. Based on the CDR3 plus reference TRBV18 and TRBJ1-6, the full variable domain is NAGVMQNPRHLVRRRGQEARLRCSPMKGHSHVYWYRQLPEEGLKFMVYLQKENIIDESGMPKERFSAEFPKEGPSILRIQQVVRGDSAAYFCASSPGQGHSPLHFGNGTRLTVT.

V gene TRBV24-1 combines with J gene TRBJ2-7; the match to TRBD1 covers 11 bases. Germline V CDR1 and CDR2: KGHDR, SFDVKD. V trimming: 6 bases; J trimming: 0 bases; junction bases outside the gene matches: 3. This CDR3 spans 15 amino acids. The chain's CDR3 is CATSPGTGGSYEQYF. The CDR3 coding sequence is TGTGCCACCAGTCCCGGGACAGGGGGCTCCTACGAGCAGTACTTC.

This clone showed up just once. The chain carries TRBV19 and TRBJ2-7, with TRBD2 matching over 7 bases. Germline trimming cut 4 bases from V and 5 bases from J; bases unmatched to any gene: 17. Germline CDR1 and CDR2: LNHDA and SQIVND (reference sequence). The CDR3 runs to 17 residues. The CDR3 here is CASSTSHGRSSDHEQYF. The CDR3 region has the DNA TGTGCCAGTAGTACCTCCCACGGGAGGTCTAGCGACCACGAGCAGTACTTC. The variable domain in full, with the rest retrieved from reference TRBV19 and TRBJ2-7, is DGGITQSPKYLFRKEGQNVTLSCEQNLNHDAMYWYRQDPGQGLRLIYYSQIVNDFQKGDIAEGYSVSREKKESFPLTVTSAQKNPTAFYLCASSTSHGRSSDHEQYFGPGTRLTVT.

V usage is TRBV19 and J usage is TRBJ2-3, with 13 positions matching TRBD2. Germline CDR1 reads LNHDA; CDR2 reads SQIVND (reference sequence). This CDR3 is 15 amino acids long. Germline trimming cut 6 bases from V and 6 bases from J; bases unmatched to any gene: 6. The CDR3 DNA follows: TGTGCCAGTAGAAGGACTAGCGGGAGTAGGGATACGCAGTATTTT. Its translation is CASRRTSGSRDTQYF.

This sequence joins TRBV2 and TRBJ2-3; D is unclear. The CDR3 covers 12 residues. Germline V gene data show CDR1 as SNHLY and CDR2 as FYNNEI. Trimming removed 4 bases at V and 5 bases at J, with 7 bases between. This CDR3 reads CASSVSGDTQYF. The CDR3, as DNA: TGTGCCAGCAGTGTCAGTGGAGATACGCAGTATTTT.

V gene TRBV30 combines with J gene TRBJ2-1, with 14 bases aligning to TRBD2. CDR1 is GTSNPN, CDR2 SVGIG, per germline (reference sequence). The CDR3 consists of 14 residues. Trimming took 5 bases from V and 6 from J; bases not matched to a gene: 3. CDR3 region: CAWGGTSGSNEQFF. Here the CDR3 DNA reads TGTGCCTGGGGGGGGACTAGCGGGAGCAATGAGCAGTTCTTC.

The chain joins TRBV6-5 to TRBJ1-3; D remains ambiguous. From germline, CDR1 is MNHEY and CDR2 SVGAGI. The CDR3 covers 13 residues. Trimming pared 0 bases from V and 4 bases from J, leaving 4 bases between. The CDR3 here is CASSYSGGNTIYF. The CDR3 nucleotides read TGTGCCAGCAGTTACTCAGGGGGAAACACCATATATTTT.

This clone is a singleton in its sample. V and J are TRBV24-1 and TRBJ2-3, with 8 nucleotides matching TRBD2. V lost 2 bases, J lost 1 base, and 4 bases stayed unmatched. Germline V gene sequence: CDR1 KGHDR, CDR2 SFDVKD. This CDR3 is built from 16 residues. The CDR3 loop is CATSDSLAGRTDTQYF. The CDR3 DNA is TGTGCCACCAGTGATTCCTTAGCGGGACGCACAGATACGCAGTATTTT.

The V call is TRBV4-2, the J call TRBJ2-7, with D tentatively TRBD1 (5 bases). Germline CDR1 LGHNA, CDR2 YNFKEQ. Trimming stripped 4 bases from V and 2 bases from J, with 15 bases between. The CDR3 is 15 amino acids. CDR3: CASSPGEGAAYEQYF. In DNA, the CDR3 is TGTGCCAGCAGCCCGGGTGAAGGGGCCGCCTACGAGCAGTACTTC.

This sequence joins TRBV4-1 and TRBJ1-6, with D uncertain. CDR1 and CDR2 from the germline V gene are MGHRA and YSYEKL. CDR3 length: 16 residues. With 4 bases removed from V and 0 bases from J, the gap between germline ends came to 10 bases. The CDR3 bases are TGCGCCAGCAGCCGTGACACCAGCTCCTATAATTCACCCCTCCACTTT. Its protein is CASSRDTSSYNSPLHF.

This clone is hyperexpanded (1% or more). The chain carries TRBV27 and TRBJ2-3, with unresolved D. V lost 5 bases and J 0 bases, leaving 3 bases between the germline ends. This CDR3 contains 12 residues. In germline, CDR1 is MNHEY, CDR2 SMNVEV (reference sequence). The DNA for the CDR3 is TGTGCCAGCAGTGCTAGCACAGATACGCAGTATTTT. Translation gives CASSASTDTQYF.

Points on this clone: The sample contains more than one DNA sequence encoding this CDR3. This chain links TRBV11-3 with TRBJ2-5, with 10 bases that match TRBD2. Unmatched junction bases numbered 4, after V lost 5 bases and J lost 1 base. This CDR3 comprises 15 residues. Per the germline V gene, CDR1 is SGHNT and CDR2 is YENEEA. DNA of the CDR3: TGTGCCAGCAGCCCTAGCGGGAGCACCCAAGAGACCCAGTACTTC. Translated: CASSPSGSTQETQYF.

This chain joins TRBV6-5 and TRBJ1-6, with D possibly being TRBD1 (5 bases). This CDR3 contains 14 residues. V was pared by 5 bases and J by 10 bases, with 15 bases between. Germline V gives CDR1 MNHEY, CDR2 SVGAGI. CDR3 region: CASSTGLGQSPLHF. The CDR3 DNA is TGTGCCAGCAGTACGGGACTGGGCCAGTCACCCCTCCACTTT.

V usage is TRBV6-5 and J usage is TRBJ1-5; 7 positions agree with TRBD1. Germline lookup yields CDR1 MNHEY and CDR2 SVGAGI. V shed 5 bases, J shed 3 bases, and the junction held 7 bases outside the gene matches. This CDR3 region has 15 residues. The CDR3 here is CASSTLGQFNQPQHF. The CDR3 coding sequence is TGTGCCAGCAGTACACTGGGACAGTTCAATCAGCCCCAGCATTTT.

V usage is TRBV12-3 or TRBV12-4 and J usage is TRBJ2-7; 8 bases line up with TRBD1. This CDR3 has 13 amino acids. The ends lost 5 bases at V and 2 bases at J; junction bases unmatched: 2. In DNA, the CDR3 is TGTGCCAGCAGTGACAGGGGCCCCTACGAGCAGTACTTC. This gives the protein CASSDRGPYEQYF.

The V and J genes are TRBV28 and TRBJ1-3, with D perhaps matching TRBD1 (6 bases). Germline CDR1 and CDR2: MDHEN and SYDVKM. Trimming left V 6 bases short and J 4 bases short, with 19 bases between. This CDR3 has 16 residues. The CDR3 nucleotides are TGTGCCAGCAGGGGTAACAGGGTACCTCTGGGAAACACCATATATTTT. Translation gives CASRGNRVPLGNTIYF.

The DNA of the CDR3 is TGTGCCAGCAGTTCCCCGACAGGGTCCCCCCTCCACTTT. Its translation: CASSSPTGSPLHF. This chain links TRBV6-5 with TRBJ1-6, with 7 bases aligning to TRBD1. Losses at the gene ends were 4 bases for V and 13 bases for J; bases not matched to a gene: 7. The CDR3 length is 13 residues. Germline CDR1 MNHEY, CDR2 SVGAGI.

The J gene is TRBJ2-7, the V gene TRBV5-5; TRBD1 agrees at 9 bases. From germline, CDR1 is SGHKS and CDR2 YYEKEE (reference sequence). This CDR3 contains 13 residues. Trimming removed 3 bases from V and 4 bases from J; junction bases left unmatched: 2. DNA of the CDR3: TGTGCCAGCAGCTCCGGGACAGGGTACGAGCAGTACTTC. Protein product: CASSSGTGYEQYF.

CDR3 residues: CASSGTGQTQYF. The CDR3 DNA follows: TGTGCCAGCAGCGGGACAGGACAGACCCAGTACTTC. The chain recombines TRBV2 with TRBJ2-5; 8 nucleotides align to TRBD1. Trimming at V came to 6 bases and at J to 6 bases, leaving 3 bases not matched to a gene. Germline CDR1 and CDR2: SNHLY and FYNNEI. The CDR3 is 12 residues long.

This clone was observed a single time. The chain couples TRBV5-1 to TRBJ1-5; TRBD1 matches 9 bases. From germline, CDR1 is SGHRS and CDR2 YFSETQ. The V gene end was trimmed by 4 bases and the J gene end by 6 bases; junction bases not matched to a gene: 5. This CDR3 spans 14 amino acids. DNA for the CDR3: TGCGCCAGCAGCGGACAGGGGATGGGTCAGCCCCAGCATTTT. It encodes CASSGQGMGQPQHF.